This T cell receptor (beta chain) was captured in a study of blood T cell repertoires in COVID-19. Study details: Donors in the United States, Italy and Spain gave samples during acute or convalescent COVID-19. From T cells, B-cell-depleted T cells, or PBMCs came the material, which was cDNA or gDNA.

As handled by the study authors: Reference gene primer amplification yielded estimated nucleated cell counts. Data came from immunoSEQ multiplex PCR; TCRdb stores just in-frame clones and leaves some out. Clonal size and the V and J genes are those of that table, whereas D and trimming came from the DNA. Among about 150,000 clones listed, 85% to 90% were seen once. Seattle's enrolled individuals joined amid active infection and were then monitored longitudinally. This CDR3 has 17 residues. The V gene's germline CDR1 is SQVTM and CDR2 ANQGSEA. The V segment lost 3 bases and the J segment 4 bases; nucleotides outside the gene matches: 12.

Sequenced: peripheral blood. The source of this sequence is a man younger than 35 with COVID-19, enrolled during active disease. The genes are TRBV29-1 and TRBJ2-3; 11 bases match TRBD2. The CDR3 DNA follows: TGCAGCGTTGATACTAGCGGGAGCAGATGGACCGCAGATACGCAGTATTTT. Translation: CSVDTSGSRWTADTQYF.